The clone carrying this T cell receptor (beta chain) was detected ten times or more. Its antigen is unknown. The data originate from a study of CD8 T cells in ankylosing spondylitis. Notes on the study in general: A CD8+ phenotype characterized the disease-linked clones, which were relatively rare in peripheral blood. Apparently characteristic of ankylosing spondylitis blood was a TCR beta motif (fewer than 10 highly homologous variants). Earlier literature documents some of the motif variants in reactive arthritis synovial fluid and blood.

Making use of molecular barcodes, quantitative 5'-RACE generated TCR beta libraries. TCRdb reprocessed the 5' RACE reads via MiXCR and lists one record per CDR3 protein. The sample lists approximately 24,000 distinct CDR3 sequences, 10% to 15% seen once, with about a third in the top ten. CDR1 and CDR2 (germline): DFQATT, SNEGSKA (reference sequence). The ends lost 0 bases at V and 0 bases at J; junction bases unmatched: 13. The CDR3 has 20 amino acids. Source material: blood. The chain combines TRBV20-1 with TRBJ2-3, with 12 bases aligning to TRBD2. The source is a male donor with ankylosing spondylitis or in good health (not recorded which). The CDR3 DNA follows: TGCAGTGCTAGAGACGTTGGACTAGCGGGGTCCTCCACCAGCACAGATACGCAGTATTTT. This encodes CSARDVGLAGSSTSTDTQYF.